The 21 T cell receptor beta chains below all came from one sample that was sequenced in a study of Ad26.COV2.S vaccination and SARS-CoV-2 variants (dated by TCRdb to the early 2020s). Library generation was performed with the immunoSEQ multiplex PCR assay. TCRdb limited this immuneACCESS table to in-frame rearrangements with V and J called. A share of clones is missing; checked studies link under half to unresolved V genes, and the rest is unexplained. Counted in this sample were 320,000 or so clones; roughly nine tenths of them appeared once. Roughly 6% of the sample is in the top ten clones. The intended sense of this specimen's treatment or condition label: around 19 received Ad26.COV2.S at low or high dose, single or two shots; about 5 received placebo; per-sample allocation not given. For vaccine and placebo recipients, repertoires were sequenced using samples collected on day 63 after the first injection.

Specimen: peripheral blood, collected in a trial of Ad26.COV2.S vaccine versus placebo. These receptors originate from a person between 18 and 65 years old who received the Ad26.COV2.S COVID-19 vaccine or a placebo.

V and J are TRBV28 and TRBJ1-6, with D hard to call. The CDR3 contains 14 residues. Germline lookup yields CDR1 MDHEN and CDR2 SYDVKM. Trimming removed 7 bases from V and 7 bases from J, with 14 bases in between. The CDR3 sequence is CASNWGSENSPLHF. The CDR3 region has the DNA TGTGCCAGCAATTGGGGTTCAGAAAATTCACCCCTCCACTTT.

This clone has only one observation. This chain connects TRBV7-2 to TRBJ1-1, with a tentative D call TRBD1 (6 bases). The CDR3 runs to 14 residues. V lost 1 base, J lost 7 bases, and 13 bases lay in between. From germline, CDR1 is SGHTA and CDR2 FQGNSA. The CDR3 coding sequence is TGTGCCAGCAGCTTAGGGCTGTCCAGGGGTGAAGCTTTCTTT. This translates into CASSLGLSRGEAFF.

On this clone itself: The sample holds other DNA sequences that translate to the same CDR3. V gene TRBV3-1 (or the pseudogene TRBV3-2) combines with J gene TRBJ2-3, with D perhaps TRBD2 (5 bases). The V end lost 3 bases, the J end lost 1 base, and 8 bases lay between the germline ends. Germline V gene sequence: CDR1 LGHDT, CDR2 YNNKEL (reference sequence). CDR3 length: 14 residues. The CDR3: CASSQSGGTDTQYF. In DNA form, the CDR3 reads TGTGCCAGCAGCCAGAGCGGAGGCACAGATACGCAGTATTTT.

The J gene is TRBJ2-3, the V gene TRBV9; TRBD1 matches 8 bases. Per the germline V gene, CDR1 is SGDLS and CDR2 is YYNGEE. J was trimmed by 1 base and V by 3 bases; bases with no gene match: 1. The CDR3 consists of 14 residues. CDR3 sequence: CASSGQGRTDTQYF. DNA for the CDR3: TGTGCCAGCAGCGGACAGGGGCGCACAGATACGCAGTATTTT.

The chain employs TRBV7-8 and TRBJ1-1, with D perhaps TRBD1 (5 bases). The germline V gene has CDR1 SGHVS and CDR2 FQNEAQ. The length of the CDR3 is 14 residues. V was pared by 1 base and J by 1 base, with 7 bases between. CDR3 DNA sequence: TGTGCCAGCAGCTTAGTCGGGGGGAACACTGAAGCTTTCTTT. Translated: CASSLVGGNTEAFF.

This clone came up a few times. Other nucleotide sequences from this sample produce the same CDR3. The chain links TRBV6-5 to TRBJ1-1, with unresolved D. This CDR3 is built from 12 residues. V lost 7 bases to trimming and J lost 1 base, with 7 bases between them. Looked up from germline, CDR1 is MNHEY and CDR2 is SVGAGI. CDR3 sequence: CASTSRNTEAFF. Here the CDR3 DNA reads TGTGCCAGCACATCCCGGAACACTGAAGCTTTCTTT.

The chain joins TRBV7-9 to TRBJ2-2; possible D gene TRBD1, 6 bases. CDR1 is SEHNR, CDR2 FQNEAQ, per germline (reference sequence). V shed 5 bases and J shed 2 bases, with 12 bases lying between them. The CDR3 runs to 15 residues. The CDR3 sequence is CASSPPRGNTGELFF. Here the CDR3 DNA reads TGTGCCAGCAGCCCCCCCAGGGGAAACACCGGGGAGCTGTTTTTT.

The V call is TRBV19, the J call TRBJ1-2; D is undetermined. CDR3 length: 13 amino acids. The germline V gene encodes CDR1 LNHDA and CDR2 SQIVND (reference sequence). Trimming took off 7 bases at V and 8 bases at J, with 17 bases between the two ends. CDR3 region: CASTPFNGRGYTF. For the CDR3, the DNA is TGTGCCAGTACCCCTTTCAACGGACGGGGCTACACCTTC.

V usage is TRBV9 and J usage is TRBJ1-2; D is unresolved. Looked up from germline, CDR1 is SGDLS and CDR2 is YYNGEE. V lost 0 bases and J 8 bases, leaving 8 bases between the germline ends. CDR3 size: 12 residues. The CDR3 sequence is CASSVDPGGYTF. The CDR3 DNA reads TGTGCCAGCAGCGTAGACCCGGGGGGCTACACCTTC.

CDR3: CASSYGGIYGYTF. In DNA form, the CDR3 reads TGTGCCAGCAGTTACGGTGGGATCTATGGCTACACCTTC. This chain joins TRBV6-2 or TRBV6-3 and TRBJ1-2; D call uncertain. V shed 2 bases and J shed 4 bases, with 8 bases lying between them. Germline assignment: CDR1 MNHEY and CDR2 SVGEGT. The CDR3 runs 13 residues.

V gene TRBV6-4 combines with J gene TRBJ2-1; 11 nucleotides match TRBD2. CDR3 size: 15 residues. The trim removed 6 bases at V and 5 bases at J, leaving 6 bases unmatched. Germline V gene lookup returns CDR1 MRHNA and CDR2 SNTAGT. The CDR3 sequence: CASRGGTSGNNEQFF. The CDR3 DNA reads TGTGCCAGCAGAGGTGGGACTAGCGGAAACAATGAGCAGTTCTTC.

The chain uses TRBV2 and TRBJ2-1; D remains unclear. V lost 8 bases and J lost 7, with 9 bases in between. Germline V CDR1 and CDR2: SNHLY, FYNNEI. The length of the CDR3 is 11 residues. The DNA of the CDR3 is TGTGCCAGCCTTCTAGGGAATGAGCAGTTCTTC. Its protein product is CASLLGNEQFF.

The sample holds one count of this clone. V usage is TRBV9 and J usage is TRBJ2-1, with D unclear. Per germline, CDR1 SGDLS and CDR2 YYNGEE. Trimming took 1 base from V and 7 from J, leaving 9 bases between them. The CDR3 totals 13 residues. CDR3 amino acids: CASSVLGLNEQFF. The DNA for the CDR3 is TGTGCCAGCAGCGTATTGGGGTTGAATGAGCAGTTCTTC.

The gene calls are TRBV28 and TRBJ2-5; D is unresolved. Looked up from germline, CDR1 is MDHEN and CDR2 is SYDVKM. V was trimmed by 2 bases and J by 5 bases, leaving 12 bases between them. There are 14 residues in the CDR3. The CDR3 sequence: CASSLTVPPETQYF. In DNA, the CDR3 is TGTGCCAGCAGTTTAACTGTCCCTCCGGAGACCCAGTACTTC.

This chain uses TRBV7-8 with TRBJ1-2; maybe TRBD1 (5 bases). Per the germline V gene, CDR1 is SGHVS and CDR2 is FQNEAQ. V shed 5 bases and J shed 8 bases, with 15 bases lying between them. The CDR3 extends over 13 amino acids. The CDR3 bases are TGTGCCAGCAGCCCCGGGACGGTCGCGGGCTACACCTTC. Its protein product is CASSPGTVAGYTF.

For this clone: This sample includes further DNA sequences coding for the same CDR3. This chain joins TRBV11-3 and TRBJ2-3, with D uncertain. The germline V and J ends were trimmed by 3 bases and 6 bases, with 4 bases remaining between them. The CDR3 is 11 residues long. CDR1 and CDR2 (germline): SGHNT, YENEEA. CDR3: CASSFADTQYF. CDR3 in DNA: TGTGCCAGCAGCTTCGCGGATACGCAGTATTTT.

The rearrangement joins TRBV6-6 to TRBJ2-2; D gene ambiguous. Trimming shortened V by 8 bases and J by 5 bases, and 6 bases separated the two germline ends. The CDR3 is 11 residues long. The V gene's germline CDR1 is MNHNY and CDR2 SVGAGI (reference sequence). CDR3 DNA: TGTGCCAGCTGGGTGACCGGGGAGCTGTTTTTT. Translated, it gives CASWVTGELFF.

The chain couples TRBV6-5 to TRBJ1-2; 7 nucleotides align to TRBD1. The CDR3 has 15 residues. The ends lost 2 bases at V and 5 bases at J; junction bases unmatched: 8. The germline gives CDR1 MNHEY, CDR2 SVGAGI. The CDR3 is CASSYGGQDPYGYTF. For the CDR3, the DNA is TGTGCCAGCAGTTACGGAGGACAGGACCCATATGGCTACACCTTC.

The rearrangement uses TRBV5-1 and TRBJ2-1; 7 bases fit TRBD2. Germline values: CDR1 SGHRS, CDR2 YFSETQ. After removal of 0 bases from V and 7 bases from J, the junction contained 10 bases not matched to a gene. The CDR3 is 16 residues long. The CDR3 DNA reads as TGCGCCAGCAGCTTGGATGGGGGGGACCTAGGAAATGAGCAGTTCTTC. Protein sequence: CASSLDGGDLGNEQFF.

This chain connects TRBV6-4 to TRBJ1-1; D is unresolved. Germline-derived CDR1 and CDR2 are MRHNA and SNTAGT. This CDR3 is built from 13 residues. V dropped 8 bases and J dropped 1 base, with 11 bases sitting between them. The CDR3 region is CASPWGRNTEAFF. CDR3 sequence (DNA): TGTGCCAGCCCCTGGGGTAGGAACACTGAAGCTTTCTTT.

V and J are TRBV28 and TRBJ1-1; no clear D. Germline-derived CDR1 and CDR2 are MDHEN and SYDVKM. V shed 2 bases and J shed 8 bases, with 9 bases lying between them. This CDR3 comprises 12 residues. CDR3: CASSLSLLEAFF. The CDR3 nucleotides read TGTGCCAGCAGTTTAAGCTTACTGGAAGCTTTCTTT.